This TCR beta chain was documented in a study of shared clonotypes between healthy human individuals. Overall study context: A few men and a couple of women, aged 18 to 49, were donors.

The CDR3 contains 16 residues. V was pared by 4 bases and J by 0 bases, with 5 bases of the junction left unmatched. Germline assignment: CDR1 MDHEN and CDR2 SYDVKM. The protocol was immunoSEQ multiplex PCR, while the TCRdb copy is restricted to in-frame clones and leaves out a portion. There are roughly 2.2 million clones in the sample; approximately 93% occur only once, and about 0.37% lies in the top ten. Naive CD45RA+ and memory CD45RA-negative subsets were split from CD4+ cells. Details on this clone: In the same sample, other DNA sequences code for this CDR3.

The chain combines TRBV28 with TRBJ2-1; 8 bases line up with TRBD2. The sample taken for sequencing was naive CD4+ T cells from PBMCs. The subset is: CD45RA+ positively selected. This receptor was identified in a man younger than 35 in good health. Some clones in this sample may be carry-over from other donors' samples. CDR3: CASSSPSGSSYNEQFF. The CDR3 nucleotides are TGTGCCAGCAGTTCTCCCAGCGGGAGCTCCTACAATGAGCAGTTCTTC.